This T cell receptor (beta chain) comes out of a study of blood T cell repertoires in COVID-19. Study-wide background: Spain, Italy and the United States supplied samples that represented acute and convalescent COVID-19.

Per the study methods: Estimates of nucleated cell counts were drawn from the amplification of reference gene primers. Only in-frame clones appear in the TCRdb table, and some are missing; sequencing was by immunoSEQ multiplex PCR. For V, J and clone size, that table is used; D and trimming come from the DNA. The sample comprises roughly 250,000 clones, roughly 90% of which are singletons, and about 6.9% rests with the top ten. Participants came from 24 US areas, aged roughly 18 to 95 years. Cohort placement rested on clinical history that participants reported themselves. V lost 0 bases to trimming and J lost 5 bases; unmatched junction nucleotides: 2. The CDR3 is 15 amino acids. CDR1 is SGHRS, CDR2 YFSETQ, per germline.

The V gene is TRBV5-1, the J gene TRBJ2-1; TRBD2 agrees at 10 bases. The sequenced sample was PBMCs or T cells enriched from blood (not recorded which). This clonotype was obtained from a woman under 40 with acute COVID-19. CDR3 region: CASSLASGRDNEQFF. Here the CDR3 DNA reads TGCGCCAGCAGCTTGGCAAGCGGGAGGGACAATGAGCAGTTCTTC.